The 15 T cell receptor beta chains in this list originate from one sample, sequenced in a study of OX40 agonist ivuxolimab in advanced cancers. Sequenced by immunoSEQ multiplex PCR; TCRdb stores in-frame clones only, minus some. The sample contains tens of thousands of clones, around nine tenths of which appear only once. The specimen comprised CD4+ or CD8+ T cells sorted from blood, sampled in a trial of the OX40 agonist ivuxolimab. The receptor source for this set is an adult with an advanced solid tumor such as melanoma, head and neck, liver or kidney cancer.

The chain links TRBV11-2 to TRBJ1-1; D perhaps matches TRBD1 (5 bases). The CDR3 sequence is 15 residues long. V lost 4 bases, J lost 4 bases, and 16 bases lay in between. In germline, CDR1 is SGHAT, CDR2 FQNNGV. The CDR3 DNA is TGTGCCAGCAGCTCAAAACCCGGGGGGGGCACTGAAGCTTTCTTT. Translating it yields CASSSKPGGGTEAFF.

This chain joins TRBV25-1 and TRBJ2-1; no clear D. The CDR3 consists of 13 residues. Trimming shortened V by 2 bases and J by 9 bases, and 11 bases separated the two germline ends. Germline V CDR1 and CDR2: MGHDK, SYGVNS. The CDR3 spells CASSEGRIPEQFF. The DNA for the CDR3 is TGTGCCAGCAGTGAAGGAAGGATCCCTGAGCAGTTCTTC.

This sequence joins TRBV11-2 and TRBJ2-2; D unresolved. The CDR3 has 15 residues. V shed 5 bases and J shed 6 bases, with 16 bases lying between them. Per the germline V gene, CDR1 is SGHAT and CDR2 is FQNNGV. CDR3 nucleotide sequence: TGTGCCAGCAGCCGAATTAAGGGCCGTCCCGGGGAGCTGTTTTTT. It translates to CASSRIKGRPGELFF. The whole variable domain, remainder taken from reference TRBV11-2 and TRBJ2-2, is EAGVAQSPRYKIIEKRQSVAFWCNPISGHATLYWYQQILGQGPKLLIQFQNNGVVDDSQLPKDRFSAERLKGVDSTLKIQPAKLEDSAVYLCASSRIKGRPGELFFGEGSRLTVL.

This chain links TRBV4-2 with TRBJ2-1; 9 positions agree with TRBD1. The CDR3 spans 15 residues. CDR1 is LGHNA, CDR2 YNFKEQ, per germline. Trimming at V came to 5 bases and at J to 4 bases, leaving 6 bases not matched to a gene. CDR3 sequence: CASSGRGQGYNEQFF. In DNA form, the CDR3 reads TGTGCCAGCAGCGGGCGGGGACAGGGATACAATGAGCAGTTCTTC.

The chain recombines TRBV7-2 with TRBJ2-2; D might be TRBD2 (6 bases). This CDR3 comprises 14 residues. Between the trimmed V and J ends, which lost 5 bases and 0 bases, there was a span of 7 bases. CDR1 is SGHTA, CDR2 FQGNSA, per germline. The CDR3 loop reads CASSRDSNTGELFF. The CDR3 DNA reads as TGTGCCAGCAGCAGGGACTCGAACACCGGGGAGCTGTTTTTT.

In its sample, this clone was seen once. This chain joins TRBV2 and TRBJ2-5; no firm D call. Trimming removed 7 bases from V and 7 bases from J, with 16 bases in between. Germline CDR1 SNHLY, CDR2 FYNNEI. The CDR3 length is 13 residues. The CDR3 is CASKVPGVGTQYF. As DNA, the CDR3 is TGTGCCAGCAAAGTTCCCGGCGTGGGGACCCAGTACTTC.

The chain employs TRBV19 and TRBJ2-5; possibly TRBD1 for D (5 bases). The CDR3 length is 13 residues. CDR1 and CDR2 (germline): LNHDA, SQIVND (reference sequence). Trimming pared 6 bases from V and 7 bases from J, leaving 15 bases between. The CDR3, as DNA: TGTGCCAGTAGCCAGGGTCTTCGAGGGACCCAGTACTTC. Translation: CASSQGLRGTQYF.

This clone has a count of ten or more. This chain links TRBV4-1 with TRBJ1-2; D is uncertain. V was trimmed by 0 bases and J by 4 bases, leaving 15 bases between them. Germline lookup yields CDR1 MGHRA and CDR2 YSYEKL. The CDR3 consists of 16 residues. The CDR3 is CASSQDGNSVAYGYTF. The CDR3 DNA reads TGCGCCAGCAGCCAAGACGGGAACTCGGTTGCCTATGGCTACACCTTC.

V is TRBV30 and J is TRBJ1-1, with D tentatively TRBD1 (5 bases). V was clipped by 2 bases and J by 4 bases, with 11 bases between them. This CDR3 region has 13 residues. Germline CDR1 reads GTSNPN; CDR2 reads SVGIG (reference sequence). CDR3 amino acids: CAWSRDRGTEAFF. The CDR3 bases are TGTGCCTGGAGTCGGGACCGAGGCACTGAAGCTTTCTTT. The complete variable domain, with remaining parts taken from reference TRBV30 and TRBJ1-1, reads SQTIHQWPATLVQPVGSPLSLECTVEGTSNPNLYWYRQAAGRGLQLLFYSVGIGQISSEVPQNLSASRPQDRQFILSSKKLLLSDSGFYLCAWSRDRGTEAFFGQGTRLTVV.

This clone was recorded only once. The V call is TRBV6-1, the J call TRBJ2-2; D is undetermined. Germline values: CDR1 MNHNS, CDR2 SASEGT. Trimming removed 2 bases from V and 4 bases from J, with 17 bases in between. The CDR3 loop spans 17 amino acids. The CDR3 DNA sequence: TGTGCCAGCAGTGAATTTGCCGACAAGCCCATCACCGGGGAGCTGTTTTTT. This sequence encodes CASSEFADKPITGELFF.

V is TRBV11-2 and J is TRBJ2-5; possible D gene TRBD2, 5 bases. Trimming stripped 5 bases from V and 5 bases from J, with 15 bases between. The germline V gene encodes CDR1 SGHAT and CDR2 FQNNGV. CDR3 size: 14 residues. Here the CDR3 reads CASSDRGPRETQYF. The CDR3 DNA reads TGTGCCAGCAGCGACCGCGGGCCTCGGGAGACCCAGTACTTC.

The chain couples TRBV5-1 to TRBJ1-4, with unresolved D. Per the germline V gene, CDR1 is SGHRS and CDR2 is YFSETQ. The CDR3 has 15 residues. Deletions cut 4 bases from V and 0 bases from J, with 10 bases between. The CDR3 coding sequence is TGCGCCAGCAGCGGTCAGTCTGCAACTAATGAAAAACTGTTTTTT. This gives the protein CASSGQSATNEKLFF.

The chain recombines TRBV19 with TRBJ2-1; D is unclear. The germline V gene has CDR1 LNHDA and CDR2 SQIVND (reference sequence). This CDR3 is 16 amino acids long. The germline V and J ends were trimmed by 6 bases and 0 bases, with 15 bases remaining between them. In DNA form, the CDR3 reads TGTGCCAGTAGGTTCGCTTCAGCAAGCTCCTACAATGAGCAGTTCTTC. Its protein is CASRFASASSYNEQFF.

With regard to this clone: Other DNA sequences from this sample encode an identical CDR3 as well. CDR3 protein: CASSLGGGTEAFF. In DNA, the CDR3 is TGCGCCAGCAGCTTGGGGGGAGGCACTGAAGCTTTCTTT. The chain is built from TRBV5-1 and TRBJ1-1; D gene uncertain. The CDR3 sequence is 13 residues long. V dropped 0 bases and J dropped 4 bases, with 7 bases sitting between them. Looked up from germline, CDR1 is SGHRS and CDR2 is YFSETQ.

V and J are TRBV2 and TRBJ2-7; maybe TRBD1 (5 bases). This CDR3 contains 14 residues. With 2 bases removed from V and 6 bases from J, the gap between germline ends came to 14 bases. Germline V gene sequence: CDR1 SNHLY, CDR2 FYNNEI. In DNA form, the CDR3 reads TGTGCCAGCAGTGAATACGCAGGGTTCGGCGAGCAGTACTTC. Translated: CASSEYAGFGEQYF. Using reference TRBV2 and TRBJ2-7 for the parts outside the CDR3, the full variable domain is EPEVTQTPSHQVTQMGQEVILRCVPISNHLYFYWYRQILGQKVEFLVSFYNNEISEKSEIFDDQFSVERPDGSNFTLKIRSTKLEDSAMYFCASSEYAGFGEQYFGPGTRLTVT.